This T cell receptor beta chain derives from a study of blood T cell repertoires in COVID-19. For the study at large: The analysed material was cDNA or gDNA that came from T cells, B-cell-depleted T cells, or PBMCs.

The CDR3 consists of 16 residues. The germline V gene has CDR1 MNHEY and CDR2 SVGEGT. The trim removed 0 bases at V and 4 bases at J, leaving 1 base unmatched. This clone appeared a few times. Measured with immunoSEQ multiplex PCR; TCRdb has only the in-frame clones, and not every one. The sample contains 200,000 to 250,000 clones, around nine tenths of which appear only once. The clonotype originates from a woman under 30 who had recovered from COVID-19. The rearrangement uses TRBV6-2 or TRBV6-3 and TRBJ2-7; 15 nucleotides align to TRBD2. The sample taken for sequencing was peripheral blood. CDR3 sequence reads: CASSYSGTSGRYEQYF. CDR3 in DNA: TGTGCCAGCAGTTACTCCGGGACTAGCGGGAGGTACGAGCAGTACTTC.